This T cell receptor beta chain stems from a study of a mutant IDH1 vaccine in newly diagnosed glioma. Study-level information: With temozolomide cycles, or 4-6 weeks after radiotherapy alone, vaccination was started. Treated patients comprised about 62% males and roughly 40% females, mean age approximately 37 years.

Broader study findings: The authors found pseudoprogression apparently unrelated to changes in top peripheral T cell clonotypes.

Clones were read by immunoSEQ multiplex PCR, and TCRdb kept only the in-frame ones, dropping some. This repertoire shows about 41,000 clones, 78% found once; its top ten account for 6.3%. Time point here: week 23, last vaccination. In the vaccine, a single dose held 300 ug of the mutant IDH1 20-mer peptide, along with topical imiquimod. On this clone itself: Antigen unknown.

Trimming pared 3 bases from V and 0 bases from J, leaving 15 bases between. Germline values: CDR1 SQVTM, CDR2 ANQGSEA. The CDR3 runs 16 residues. This clonotype was sampled from a woman in her 40s with glioma. Some clones in this sample may be carry-over from other donors' samples. The sample consisted of PBMCs, taken from a glioma patient whose treatment included an IDH1 peptide vaccine. The chain uses TRBV29-1 and TRBJ2-1, with D possibly being TRBD1 (6 bases). The CDR3 sequence is CSVEGAVVGSYNEQFF. CDR3 in DNA: TGCAGCGTTGAGGGGGCGGTAGTTGGCTCCTACAATGAGCAGTTCTTC.